This entry features one T cell receptor (beta chain) sequence. The J segment lost 3 bases and the V segment lost 0 bases, leaving 18 bases of the junction unmatched. CDR1 and CDR2 from the germline V gene are SQVTM and ANQGSEA. The CDR3 runs 20 residues. The sample is drawn from a study of STAT5B mutations in CD4+ large granular lymphocyte leukemia. This table comes from immunoSEQ multiplex PCR, and its TCRdb copy is limited to in-frame clones, with some not included. The repertoire holds about 40,000 clones, approximately 84% seen once, with less than 0.45% in the top ten. Specimen: CD4+ T cells from blood buffy coats. The V call is TRBV29-1, the J call TRBJ1-2; 11 bases agree with TRBD1. The receptor was derived from a human donor in good health. CDR3 in amino acids: CSVEDPLRPGQGDVHYGYTF. CDR3 sequence (DNA): TGCAGCGTTGAAGACCCATTGAGGCCGGGACAGGGGGACGTCCACTATGGCTACACCTTC. Looking up the rest from reference TRBV29-1 and TRBJ1-2 gives the full variable domain: SAVISQKPSRDICQRGTSLTIQCQVDSQVTMMFWYRQQPGQSLTLIATANQGSEATYESGFVIDKFPISRPNLTFSTLTVSNMSPEDSSIYLCSVEDPLRPGQGDVHYGYTFGSGTRLTVV.